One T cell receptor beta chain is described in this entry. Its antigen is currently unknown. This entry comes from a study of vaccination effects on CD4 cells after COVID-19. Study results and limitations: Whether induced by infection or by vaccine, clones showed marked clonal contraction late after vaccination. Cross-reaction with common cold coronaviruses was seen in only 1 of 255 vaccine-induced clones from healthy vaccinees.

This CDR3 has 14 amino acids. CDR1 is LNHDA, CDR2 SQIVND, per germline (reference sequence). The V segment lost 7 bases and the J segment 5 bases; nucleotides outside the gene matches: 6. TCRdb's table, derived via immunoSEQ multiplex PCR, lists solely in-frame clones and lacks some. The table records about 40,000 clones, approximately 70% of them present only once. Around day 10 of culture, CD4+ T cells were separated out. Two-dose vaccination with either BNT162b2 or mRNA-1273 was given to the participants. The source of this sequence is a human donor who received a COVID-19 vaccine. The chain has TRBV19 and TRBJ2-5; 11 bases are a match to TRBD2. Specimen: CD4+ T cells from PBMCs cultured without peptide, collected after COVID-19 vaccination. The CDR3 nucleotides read TGTGCCAGTAATCTAGCGGGGGGCACGGAGACCCAGTACTTC. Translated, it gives CASNLAGGTETQYF.